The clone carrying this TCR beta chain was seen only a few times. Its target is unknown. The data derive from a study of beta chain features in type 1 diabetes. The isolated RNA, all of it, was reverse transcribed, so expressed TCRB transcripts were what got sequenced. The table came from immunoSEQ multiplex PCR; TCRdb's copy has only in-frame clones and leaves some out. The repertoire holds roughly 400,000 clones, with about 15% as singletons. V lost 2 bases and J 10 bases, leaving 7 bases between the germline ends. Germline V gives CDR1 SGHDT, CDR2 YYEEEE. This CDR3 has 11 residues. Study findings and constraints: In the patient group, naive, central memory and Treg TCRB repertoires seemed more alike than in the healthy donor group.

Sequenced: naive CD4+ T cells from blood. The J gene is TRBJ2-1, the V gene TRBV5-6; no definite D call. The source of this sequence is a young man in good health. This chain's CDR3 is CASSLVWEQFF. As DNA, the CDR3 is TGTGCCAGCAGCTTAGTTTGGGAGCAGTTCTTC.